What follows is one T cell receptor beta chain and its context. The entry originates in a study of identical twins. One entry per CDR3 protein results from TCRdb running MiXCR on the 5' RACE reads. The table includes 200,000 to 300,000 distinct CDR3 sequences, about 7% detected once. These data were likewise used in another study, on yellow fever vaccine responses in identical twins.

The clonotype was recovered from a young woman in good health. Sequencing was carried out using memory (CD45RO+) T cells sorted from blood.

Here the CDR3 DNA reads TGTGCCAGCAGTTTATCCGGGCGGGGGGTGGATACGCAGTATTTT. As protein: CASSLSGRGVDTQYF. The rearrangement links TRBV28 to TRBJ2-3; 8 bases are a match to TRBD2. Germline CDR1 MDHEN, CDR2 SYDVKM. This CDR3 spans 15 amino acids. V lost 1 base, J lost 6 bases, and 6 bases stayed unmatched.